This entry lists 25 T cell receptor beta chains sequenced from one sample in a study of siplizumab effects on memory and regulatory T cells. Data came from immunoSEQ multiplex PCR; TCRdb stores just in-frame clones and leaves some out. The profile covers tens of thousands of clones, with approximately 88% appearing a single time and approximately 1.7% taken by the ten largest. Sequenced sample: Tregs sorted from blood. These receptors came from a human donor in good health.

For this clone: The junction and the germline gene differ at one end; a read error may be behind it. The chain carries TRBV5-4 and TRBJ2-7; 10 bases agree with TRBD1. The germline CDR1 and CDR2 sequences are SGHNT and YYREEE (reference sequence). This CDR3 spans 12 amino acids. CDR3 sequence: CASSLAGGDRGF. CDR3 DNA: TGTGCCAGCAGCTTGGCCGGTGGGGACAGGGGCTTC.

This clone has only a few counts. The V gene is TRBV4-1, the J gene TRBJ1-4; TRBD1 matches 7 bases. The trim removed 4 bases at V and 7 bases at J, leaving 6 bases unmatched. The germline V gene encodes CDR1 MGHRA and CDR2 YSYEKL. The CDR3 contains 14 residues. CDR3 sequence reads: CASSRTRDSEKLFF. The CDR3 coding sequence is TGCGCCAGCAGCCGCACCAGGGACAGTGAAAAACTGTTTTTT.

The chain couples TRBV19 to TRBJ2-1; D is ambiguous. The CDR3 sequence is 14 residues long. V lost 1 base and J lost 5, with 9 bases in between. Germline CDR1 is LNHDA and CDR2 is SQIVND (reference sequence). CDR3 protein: CASSIGTHDNEQFF. CDR3 nucleotide sequence: TGTGCCAGTAGTATAGGGACCCATGACAATGAGCAGTTCTTC.

The rearrangement uses TRBV2 and TRBJ1-2; D perhaps matches TRBD1 (5 bases). The germline CDR1 and CDR2 sequences are SNHLY and FYNNEI. The V end was cut by 5 bases, the J end by 4 bases, with 8 bases between. This CDR3 contains 12 residues. The CDR3 loop reads CASSRDGYGYTF. The DNA of the CDR3 is TGTGCCAGCAGTAGGGACGGCTATGGCTACACCTTC.

The J gene is TRBJ2-3, the V gene TRBV18; D not resolved. The CDR3 loop spans 16 amino acids. Germline V gene data show CDR1 as KGHSH and CDR2 as LQKENI. V was clipped by 0 bases and J by 3 bases, with 13 bases between them. The CDR3: CASSPPVGIGTDTQYF. In DNA, the CDR3 is TGTGCCAGCTCACCACCGGTCGGAATCGGTACAGATACGCAGTATTTT.

The chain carries TRBV4-1 and TRBJ1-3; D gene unclear. The germline gives CDR1 MGHRA, CDR2 YSYEKL. V was pared by 3 bases and J by 4 bases, with 7 bases between. The CDR3 sequence is 13 residues long. The CDR3 loop is CASSQVWGNTIYF. CDR3 DNA: TGCGCCAGCAGCCAGGTCTGGGGAAACACCATATATTTT.

The gene calls are TRBV6-1 and TRBJ2-2; D not certain. V lost 6 bases, J lost 4 bases, and 15 bases lay in between. Germline values: CDR1 MNHNS, CDR2 SASEGT. The length of the CDR3 is 15 residues. CDR3 in amino acids: CASSPWAASTGELFF. The DNA of the CDR3 is TGTGCCAGCAGCCCGTGGGCAGCGAGCACCGGGGAGCTGTTTTTT.

This sequence joins TRBV6-5 and TRBJ1-1, with a tentative D call TRBD1 (5 bases). The V gene's germline CDR1 is MNHEY and CDR2 SVGAGI. V dropped 6 bases and J dropped 3 bases, with 17 bases sitting between them. The CDR3 is 15 residues long. This CDR3 is CASRGVYARDTEAFF. The CDR3 DNA follows: TGTGCCAGCAGGGGGGTATACGCCAGGGACACTGAAGCTTTCTTT.

The chain links TRBV30 to TRBJ1-1; D remains unclear. The CDR3 consists of 14 residues. Germline V gene lookup returns CDR1 GTSNPN and CDR2 SVGIG (reference sequence). V was shortened by 3 bases and J by 10 bases, with 21 bases between the two germline ends. CDR3 sequence: CAWSGQRARPLAFF. The CDR3 coding sequence is TGTGCCTGGAGCGGCCAGAGAGCGCGGCCATTAGCTTTCTTT.

The genes are TRBV19 and TRBJ2-4; 14 bases are shared with TRBD2. V was pared by 3 bases and J by 1 base, with 8 bases of the junction left unmatched. The CDR3 is 19 amino acids. Per germline, CDR1 LNHDA and CDR2 SQIVND (reference sequence). The CDR3 region is CASSMEGLAGEAAKNIQYF. The DNA for the CDR3 is TGTGCCAGTAGTATGGAGGGACTAGCGGGAGAAGCGGCCAAAAACATTCAGTACTTC.

CDR3 bases: TGCGCCAGCAGTGGGACGACTGGAAACACCATATATTTT. It yields the protein CASSGTTGNTIYF. The V and J genes are TRBV10-2 and TRBJ1-3; D is ambiguous. The CDR3 length is 13 residues. The ends were cut back, 4 bases at V and 2 bases at J, with 6 bases in the middle. Germline V lookup: CDR1 WSHSY, CDR2 SAAADI.

The chain uses TRBV4-1 and TRBJ2-1; D call uncertain. Germline V CDR1 and CDR2: MGHRA, YSYEKL. The CDR3 length is 15 residues. V dropped 1 base and J dropped 4 bases, with 11 bases sitting between them. CDR3 loop: CASSQGTAHYNEQFF. The CDR3 DNA reads as TGCGCCAGCAGCCAAGGAACAGCTCATTACAATGAGCAGTTCTTC.

This clone was seen a few times. As DNA, the CDR3 is TGTGCCAGCAGCCTAGGGGCCGTTAGGGAGACCCAGTACTTC. Translating gives CASSLGAVRETQYF. This chain joins TRBV7-9 and TRBJ2-5; maybe TRBD1 (5 bases). The CDR3 spans 14 residues. Germline V gives CDR1 SEHNR, CDR2 FQNEAQ (reference sequence). Deletions cut 5 bases from V and 5 bases from J, with 15 bases between.

A word on this clone: At one of its ends the junction is not consistent with the germline gene, which may arise from a read error. CDR3 sequence reads: CASSLVIAPTPSGKPNTGELFF. The DNA for the CDR3 is TGTGCTAGCAGCTTAGTGATTGCTCCTACCCCTAGCGGGAAGCCGAACACCGGGGAGCTGTTTTTT. The genes are TRBV7-7 and TRBJ2-2; 9 bases map to TRBD2. Germline-derived CDR1 and CDR2 are SSHAT and FNYEAQ (reference sequence). The CDR3 sequence is 22 residues long.

The J gene is TRBJ2-1, the V gene TRBV29-1; D perhaps matches TRBD2 (5 bases). The CDR3 sequence is 13 residues long. The V end was cut by 7 bases, the J end by 6 bases, with 16 bases between. Germline CDR1 is SQVTM and CDR2 is ANQGSEA. CDR3 sequence (DNA): TGCAGCGGGCGAGGGAGTCAGATCAATGAGCAGTTCTTC. Residues: CSGRGSQINEQFF.

The J gene is TRBJ2-1, the V gene TRBV10-3, with TRBD2 matching over 10 bases. Germline trimming cut 2 bases from V and 8 bases from J; bases unmatched to any gene: 6. Germline assignment: CDR1 ENHRY and CDR2 SYGVKD. This CDR3 contains 15 residues. The CDR3 reads CAISELLAGVDEQFF. For the CDR3, the DNA is TGTGCCATCAGTGAGCTTCTAGCGGGAGTCGATGAGCAGTTCTTC.

This chain connects TRBV7-8 to TRBJ2-4, with D perhaps assigned TRBD1 or TRBD2 (5 bases each). The CDR3 has 16 amino acids. Germline lookup yields CDR1 SGHVS and CDR2 FQNEAQ. V lost 1 base and J 1 base, leaving 11 bases between the germline ends. In nucleotides, the CDR3 is TGTGCCAGCAGCTTAGGGGTGGGACGCGCCAAAAACATTCAGTACTTC. Its translation is CASSLGVGRAKNIQYF.

The genes are TRBV19 and TRBJ1-2; D not resolved. Trimming took off 10 bases at V and 4 bases at J, with 13 bases between the two ends. From germline, CDR1 is LNHDA and CDR2 SQIVND (reference sequence). The CDR3 is made up of 12 amino acids. The CDR3 DNA reads as TGTGCCACCTTGGGAGTTCTCTATGGCTACACCTTC. It codes for CATLGVLYGYTF.

The chain combines TRBV10-3 with TRBJ1-5, with D perhaps matching TRBD1 (5 bases). V was pared by 10 bases and J by 3 bases, with 13 bases between. Germline V gives CDR1 ENHRY, CDR2 SYGVKD. There are 13 residues in the CDR3. The CDR3 reads CATHRDPNQPQHF. CDR3 in DNA: TGTGCCACCCACCGGGACCCCAATCAGCCCCAGCATTTT.

This chain links TRBV10-3 with TRBJ2-5, with D perhaps assigned TRBD1 or TRBD2 (6 bases each). V was shortened by 4 bases and J by 2 bases, with 8 bases between the two germline ends. The germline gives CDR1 ENHRY, CDR2 SYGVKD. The CDR3 has 13 residues. The CDR3 bases are TGTGCCATCAGTGGGGGGGCTCAAGAGACCCAGTACTTC. This gives the protein CAISGGAQETQYF.

This sequence joins TRBV2 and TRBJ1-6, with 9 positions matching TRBD1. From germline, CDR1 is SNHLY and CDR2 FYNNEI. There are 14 residues in the CDR3. The J segment lost 8 bases and the V segment lost 7 bases, leaving 6 bases of the junction unmatched. The DNA for the CDR3 is TGTGCCAGCATCGTTAGGACAGGGGATTCACCCCTCCACTTT. It translates to CASIVRTGDSPLHF.

This chain links TRBV4-1 with TRBJ1-5, with a tentative D call TRBD1 (6 bases). Trimming removed 4 bases from V and 5 bases from J, with 15 bases in between. The CDR3 loop spans 15 amino acids. The germline CDR1 and CDR2 sequences are MGHRA and YSYEKL. CDR3 loop: CASSRRGRGDQPQHF. The CDR3 DNA reads as TGCGCCAGCAGCCGACGGGGCAGGGGAGATCAGCCCCAGCATTTT.

The chain joins TRBV9 to TRBJ2-3, with D possibly called TRBD1 or TRBD2 (5 bases each). CDR3 length: 14 residues. V shed 4 bases and J shed 2 bases, with 11 bases lying between them. The germline V gene has CDR1 SGDLS and CDR2 YYNGEE. Here the CDR3 reads CASSPRGHTDTQYF. CDR3 coding DNA: TGTGCCAGCAGCCCCCGGGGCCACACAGATACGCAGTATTTT.

This clone appeared a single time. The chain is built from TRBV19 and TRBJ1-3; 8 bases match TRBD1. The germline V gene encodes CDR1 LNHDA and CDR2 SQIVND (reference sequence). The CDR3 runs 15 residues. The V segment lost 6 bases and the J segment 0 bases; nucleotides outside the gene matches: 4. The DNA for the CDR3 is TGTGCCAGTAGCAGAACAGGGGGCTCTGGAAACACCATATATTTT. Translated, it gives CASSRTGGSGNTIYF.

The chain links TRBV30 to TRBJ1-1; 7 nucleotides agree with TRBD1. This CDR3 is 14 amino acids long. V lost 3 bases, J lost 1 base, and 5 bases stayed unmatched. The germline CDR1 and CDR2 sequences are GTSNPN and SVGIG (reference sequence). The DNA for the CDR3 is TGTGCCTGGAGACCACAGGGGAGGAACACTGAAGCTTTCTTT. This encodes CAWRPQGRNTEAFF.